This note documents a single TCR beta chain sequence. Its antigen is currently unknown. The data stem from a study of cytomegalovirus exposure and HLA in healthy donors. Across the whole study: A subsequent analysis reported that the roughly 120 validation repertoires were produced on the same platform that had also been used for the 666 first-cohort repertoires.

Points from the study as a whole: Subsequent analysis found a tendency for first-cohort TCR clusters to co-occur within the 90 to 150 validation repertoires. The investigators catalogued some 150 TCR beta chains as cytomegalovirus-associated. The study found most TCR sequences rare, yet found some public TCRs in many donors.

The repertoire was sequenced with immunoSEQ multiplex PCR; TCRdb's copy has only in-frame clones and lacks some. The sample shows nearly 200,000 clones, roughly 88% of them seen only once. The germline V gene encodes CDR1 SQVTM and CDR2 ANQGSEA. The CDR3 length is 13 residues. V lost 6 bases and J lost 5; bases outside the gene matches: 4. The chain recombines TRBV29-1 with TRBJ2-5; 12 nucleotides align to TRBD2. The TCR comes from a woman between 25 and 40 years old in good health and CMV-seropositive. Sample: PBMCs. CDR3: CSVTSGRWETQYF. CDR3 coding DNA: TGCAGCGTGACTAGCGGGAGATGGGAGACCCAGTACTTC.